This record looks at one T cell receptor beta chain sequence and its context. The antigen remains undetermined. The data were taken from a study of T cell responses to AZD1222 COVID-19 vaccine. Study-wide points: Vaccination with two AZD1222 doses was followed by a rise in Spike-specific TCR breadth and depth. Per reports, nearly half of all spike-specific TCRs target regions that are unmutated in variants. No repertoire was sampled before or during the peak T cell response, only after it.

Measured with immunoSEQ multiplex PCR; TCRdb has only the in-frame clones, and not every one. The table lists approximately 110,000 clones, around nine tenths of them singletons. This sequence was found in an adult in good health. The source was peripheral blood, collected on day 0 of AZD1222 vaccination.

The DNA of the CDR3 is TGTGCCAGCAGTGATGAGCCTAGCGGGTACAATGAGCAGTTCTTC. Its translation is CASSDEPSGYNEQFF. The chain couples TRBV2 to TRBJ2-1; 8 bases are shared with TRBD2. J was trimmed by 4 bases and V by 3 bases; bases with no gene match: 5. The CDR3 contains 15 residues. Germline-derived CDR1 and CDR2 are SNHLY and FYNNEI.